Each of the 21 T cell receptor beta chains below was sequenced from the same sample in a study of blood T cells in healthy people across ages. With a J-beta primer mix and a sample-barcoded 5' primer, a second PCR ran about 7 to 12 cycles. TCRdb passed the 5' RACE reads through MiXCR, listing each CDR3 protein once. In the table there are some 930,000 distinct CDR3 sequences, 25% to 35% of which are singletons. The sample was also linked to a second study, of T cells of mothers and their children.

Sequencing was performed on blood. The receptors here all came from a woman in her 40s in good health.

Remarks on this clonotype: A much larger clone lies one base from this, so it may be a read error. The genes are TRBV4-1 and TRBJ2-1, with 15 bases matching TRBD2. This CDR3 is built from 22 residues. Germline CDR1 MGHRA, CDR2 YSYEKL. The CDR3 DNA reads as TGCGCCAGCAGCCAAGACCGGTTGCGGACTAGCGGGGGGGCCAAGGGGTACAATGAGCGGTTCTTC. It yields the protein CASSQDRLRTSGGAKGYNERFF.

The chain uses TRBV2 and TRBJ2-7, with no clear D. The V gene's germline CDR1 is SNHLY and CDR2 FYNNEI. This CDR3 is built from 13 residues. The V end was cut by 6 bases, the J end by 2 bases, with 11 bases between. The CDR3 region is CASRSTATYEQYF. The CDR3 nucleotides are TGTGCCAGCAGATCCACTGCTACCTACGAGCAGTACTTC.

The chain carries TRBV7-9 and TRBJ2-1, with D perhaps being TRBD1 or TRBD2 (6 bases each). The CDR3 is made up of 16 amino acids. Trimming pared 1 base from V and 10 bases from J, leaving 20 bases between. Germline V gives CDR1 SEHNR, CDR2 FQNEAQ (reference sequence). Here the CDR3 reads CASSLERGGGPYEQFF. CDR3 coding DNA: TGTGCCAGCAGCTTAGAGCGAGGAGGGGGACCCTACGAGCAGTTCTTC.

Only a few counts were recorded for this clonotype. CDR3 protein: CASSVEDSYNEQFF. Here the CDR3 DNA reads TGTGCCAGCAGCGTAGAAGACAGCTACAATGAGCAGTTCTTC. This chain connects TRBV9 to TRBJ2-1; possible D gene TRBD1, 5 bases. CDR3 length: 14 amino acids. Germline values: CDR1 SGDLS, CDR2 YYNGEE. Trimming pared 0 bases from V and 3 bases from J, leaving 7 bases between.

The chain joins TRBV5-1 to TRBJ2-5; D possibly corresponds to TRBD1 (6 bases). Germline CDR1 SGHRS, CDR2 YFSETQ. The CDR3 extends over 13 amino acids. Trimming removed 0 bases at V and 6 bases at J, with 9 bases between. This CDR3 is CASSLGQAKTQYF. In DNA form, the CDR3 reads TGCGCCAGCAGCTTGGGACAGGCAAAGACCCAGTACTTC.

The genes are TRBV29-1 and TRBJ2-3; 7 positions match TRBD1. The CDR3 contains 15 residues. CDR1 SQVTM and CDR2 ANQGSEA come from the germline V gene. J gave up 0 bases and V 4 bases, and 7 bases lay outside the gene matches. CDR3 sequence: CSVARTGASTDTQYF. In nucleotides, the CDR3 is TGCAGCGTTGCCCGGACAGGAGCTAGCACAGATACGCAGTATTTT.

This chain links TRBV27 with TRBJ2-3, with 12 bases aligning to TRBD2. Germline V gives CDR1 MNHEY, CDR2 SMNVEV (reference sequence). The CDR3 contains 16 residues. With 6 bases clipped from V and 2 bases from J, the junction kept 6 bases outside the gene matches. The chain's CDR3 is CASRTLAGGYTDTQYF. For the CDR3, the DNA is TGTGCCAGCAGAACCCTAGCGGGGGGGTACACAGATACGCAGTATTTT.

This clonotype was seen a few times. The chain links TRBV15 to TRBJ1-4; possible D gene TRBD1, 5 bases. The germline V gene encodes CDR1 LNHNV and CDR2 YYDKDF (reference sequence). The CDR3 has 14 residues. V lost 8 bases and J 8 bases, leaving 18 bases between the germline ends. The CDR3 here is CATSTPRVGEKLFF. In nucleotides, the CDR3 is TGTGCCACCTCAACTCCCAGGGTTGGGGAAAAACTGTTTTTT.

On this clonotype itself: This may stem from a read error, because a much larger clone lies one nucleotide away. The chain recombines TRBV7-6 with TRBJ2-6; TRBD2 matches 11 bases. CDR1 and CDR2 from the germline V gene are SGHVS and FNYEAQ. The CDR3 is 19 amino acids. This CDR3 is CAGSPIAGGRSSGANVLTF. The CDR3 DNA sequence: TGTGCCGGCAGCCCCATAGCGGGGGGGAGGAGCTCTGGGGCCAACGTCCTGACTTTC.

This clonotype was seen only a few times. The CDR3 sequence: CASSSDGTYEQYF. CDR3 in DNA: TGCGCCAGCAGCTCGGACGGGACCTACGAGCAGTACTTC. The V gene is TRBV5-1, the J gene TRBJ2-7, with D perhaps matching TRBD2 (5 bases). Trimming shortened V by 3 bases and J by 2 bases, and 9 bases separated the two germline ends. The CDR3 covers 13 residues. The germline V gene encodes CDR1 SGHRS and CDR2 YFSETQ.

The V gene is TRBV10-3, the J gene TRBJ1-2; 7 bases fit TRBD1. V lost 6 bases and J lost 4; bases outside the gene matches: 8. Germline CDR1 and CDR2: ENHRY and SYGVKD. The length of the CDR3 is 14 residues. The CDR3 loop is CAISLQGNSYGYTF. CDR3 in DNA: TGTGCCATCAGCCTACAGGGGAATAGCTATGGCTACACCTTC.

This clonotype has just a few counts. The rearrangement joins TRBV12-3 or TRBV12-4 to TRBJ1-1; tentative D call: TRBD1 (6 bases). This CDR3 contains 15 residues. V lost 6 bases and J lost 5, with 19 bases in between. DNA of the CDR3: TGTGCCAGCAGCTCCGCCGGGGGGGCAGGAACTGAAGCTTTCTTT. It is translated as CASSSAGGAGTEAFF.

Comments on this clonotype: This could be a read error, since a much larger clone is one nucleotide away. The genes are TRBV29-1 and TRBJ1-1, with TRBD1 matching over 7 bases. This CDR3 is 13 amino acids long. The germline gives CDR1 SQVTM, CDR2 ANQGSEA. V lost 7 bases to trimming and J lost 4 bases; unmatched junction nucleotides: 9. The CDR3 reads CSADKGASTEAFF. CDR3 coding DNA: TGCAGCGCTGATAAGGGGGCGAGCACTGAAGCTTTCTTT.

This clonotype was observed at least ten times. The chain has TRBV18 and TRBJ1-1, with D maybe TRBD1 (5 bases). In germline, CDR1 is KGHSH, CDR2 LQKENI. The length of the CDR3 is 17 residues. Trimming removed 2 bases at V and 3 bases at J, with 19 bases between. CDR3 bases: TGTGCCAGCTCACCAAGTCGCGGCGGCCAGGGCGACACTGAAGCTTTCTTT. Protein: CASSPSRGGQGDTEAFF.

Regarding this clonotype: Compared with germline, one end of the junction differs, possibly owing to a read error. The chain is built from TRBV5-8 and TRBJ2-3; TRBD2 aligns across 12 bases. Looked up from germline, CDR1 is SGHTS and CDR2 is YDEGEE. The CDR3 spans 20 residues. The CDR3 here is CASSLLRLAGDNRSPDTRYF. For the CDR3, the DNA is TGTGCCAGCAGCCTGTTGCGACTAGCGGGGGACAATAGGAGCCCAGATACGCGGTATTTT.

The table lists this clonotype with a few counts. The chain carries TRBV14 and TRBJ2-5; 11 nucleotides line up with TRBD2. Germline CDR1 and CDR2: SGHDN and FVKESK. V dropped 5 bases and J dropped 5; count of bases not matched to a gene: 7. This CDR3 has 15 amino acids. The CDR3 reads CASSFSGGVKETQYF. The CDR3 DNA reads TGTGCCAGCAGCTTTAGCGGGGGGGTCAAGGAGACCCAGTACTTC.

The rearrangement links TRBV21-1 to TRBJ2-6; the table gives TRBD1 as D, unverified against the DNA. TRBV21-1 is a listed pseudogene. CDR3 length: 17 amino acids. DNA of the CDR3: TGTGCCAGCAGCAAATCGAGGGGGGCGGCGGGGGCCAACGTCCTGACTTTC. Translating it yields CASSKSRGAAGANVLTF.

A few counts support this clonotype. The chain couples TRBV15 to TRBJ2-3; no firm D call. The germline V and J ends were trimmed by 4 bases and 7 bases, with 9 bases remaining between them. CDR1 LNHNV and CDR2 YYDKDF come from the germline V gene (reference sequence). The CDR3 is made up of 12 amino acids. This CDR3 is CATSIYTNTQYF. CDR3 coding DNA: TGTGCCACCAGCATCTACACGAATACGCAGTATTTT. The full variable domain, with the rest looked up from reference TRBV15 and TRBJ2-3, is DAMVIQNPRYQVTQFGKPVTLSCSQTLNHNVMYWYQQKSSQAPKLLFHYYDKDFNNEADTPDNFQSRRPNTSFCFLDIRSPGLGDTAMYLCATSIYTNTQYFGPGTRLTVL.

In its sample, this clonotype was seen a few times. The rearrangement uses TRBV29-1 and TRBJ1-2; TRBD1 matches 7 bases. Germline V CDR1 and CDR2: SQVTM, ANQGSEA. The junction had 8 bases not matched to a gene; V was cut back by 0 bases and J by 13 bases. This CDR3 is 12 amino acids long. This CDR3 is CSVEDGGTVGTF. The CDR3 bases are TGCAGCGTTGAAGATGGGGGGACAGTGGGCACCTTC.

On this clonotype: One base away lies a much larger clone, so this may be a sequencing read error. V and J are TRBV7-6 and TRBJ1-2; possible D gene TRBD1, 6 bases. CDR3 length: 13 amino acids. Looked up from germline, CDR1 is SGHVS and CDR2 is FNYEAQ. As DNA, the CDR3 is TGTGCCAGCAGCTTAGACAGGGAATATGGCTGCACCTTC. This encodes CASSLDREYGCTF.

This clonotype was found many times. The J gene is TRBJ1-2, the V gene TRBV29-1, with 7 bases identical to TRBD1. V gave up 7 bases and J gave up 6 bases; unmatched junction bases: 5. The germline V gene has CDR1 SQVTM and CDR2 ANQGSEA. The CDR3 covers 11 residues. CDR3 coding DNA: TGCAGCGGACAGGGAGGGGATGGCTACACCTTC. As protein: CSGQGGDGYTF.